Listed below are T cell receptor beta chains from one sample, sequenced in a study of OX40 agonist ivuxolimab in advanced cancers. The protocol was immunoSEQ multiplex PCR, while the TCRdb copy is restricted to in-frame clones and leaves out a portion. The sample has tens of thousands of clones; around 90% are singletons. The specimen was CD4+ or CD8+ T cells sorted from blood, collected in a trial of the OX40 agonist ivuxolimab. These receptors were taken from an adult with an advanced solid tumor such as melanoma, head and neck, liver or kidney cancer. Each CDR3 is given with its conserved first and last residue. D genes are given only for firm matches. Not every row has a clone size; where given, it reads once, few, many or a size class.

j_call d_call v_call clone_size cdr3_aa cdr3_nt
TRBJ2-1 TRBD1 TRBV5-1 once CASSDGTGMAFGNEQFF TGCGCCAGCAGCGACGGGACAGGGATGGCTTTTGGCAATGAGCAGTTCTTC
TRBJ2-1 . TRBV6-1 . CASSKLAEYYNEQFF TGTGCCAGCAGTAAGTTAGCGGAATACTACAATGAGCAGTTCTTC
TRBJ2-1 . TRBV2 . CASIGQPWAGENEQFF TGTGCCAGCATCGGACAGCCCTGGGCAGGTGAAAATGAGCAGTTCTTC
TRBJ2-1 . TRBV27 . CASSYSGGVIYNEQFF TGTGCCAGCAGCTACTCCGGGGGCGTCATATACAATGAGCAGTTCTTC
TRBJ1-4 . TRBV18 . CASSPGPHGPNEKLFF TGTGCCAGCTCACCCGGCCCTCATGGACCTAATGAAAAACTGTTTTTT
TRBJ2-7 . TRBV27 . CASSLSRQVNSYEQYF TGTGCCAGCAGTTTATCGAGACAGGTCAACTCCTACGAGCAGTACTTC
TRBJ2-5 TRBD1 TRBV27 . CASSPGTVARETQYF TGTGCCAGCAGTCCAGGGACAGTCGCGAGGGAGACCCAGTACTTC
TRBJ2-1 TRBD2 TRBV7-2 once CASSSDRSGGTEQFF TGTGCCAGCAGCTCCGACCGTAGCGGGGGGACTGAGCAGTTCTTC
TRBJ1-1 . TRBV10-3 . CAIGHPDTEAFF TGTGCCATCGGACACCCAGACACTGAAGCTTTCTTT
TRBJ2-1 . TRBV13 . CASSPPASSHLTHNEQFF TGTGCCAGCAGCCCGCCGGCGTCATCACACCTAACCCACAATGAGCAGTTCTTC
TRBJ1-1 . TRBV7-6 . CASSLGPGVNTEAFF TGTGCCAGCAGCTTAGGCCCAGGGGTGAACACTGAAGCTTTCTTT
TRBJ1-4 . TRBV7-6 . CASSPIGGGREKLFF TGTGCCAGCAGCCCGATTGGCGGGGGCCGTGAAAAACTGTTTTTT